These 3 T cell receptor beta chains share one sample of origin, sequenced in a study of regulatory T cells in long-lasting Graves disease. Documented time point: newly diagnosed GD, antithyroid drugs for less than 3 months. PBMC-derived RNA was used for the TCR library. Investigators prepared the TCR beta libraries by applying iRepertoire HTBI primers and Arm-PCR of CDR3 regions. TCRdb reprocessed the multiplex PCR reads with MiXCR, giving one entry per CDR3 protein. The table lists 350,000 to 450,000 distinct CDR3 sequences, about 15% of them singletons, with around 15% in the top ten. This same sample was also part of a study on T cells in Graves' hyperthyroidism and ophthalmopathy.

Sequencing was performed on peripheral blood mononuclear cells (PBMCs), taken at new diagnosis, from a patient treated with antithyroid drugs. The receptors here all came from a woman aged 25 to 39 with Graves disease.

In its sample, this clonotype was seen many times. The rearrangement uses TRBV6-5 and TRBJ1-2; D is unclear. The CDR3 spans 13 residues. In germline, CDR1 is MNHEY, CDR2 SVGAGI. Trimming shortened V by 1 base and J by 3 bases, and 6 bases separated the two germline ends. The CDR3 coding sequence is TGTGCCAGCAGTTACTTTGGTCACTATGGCTACACCTTC. As protein: CASSYFGHYGYTF.

This clonotype was counted ten times or more. The J gene is TRBJ2-3, the V gene TRBV27; 11 bases agree with TRBD2. The CDR3 consists of 17 residues. Germline-derived CDR1 and CDR2 are MNHEY and SMNVEV (reference sequence). V trimming: 4 bases; J trimming: 1 base; junction bases outside the gene matches: 7. CDR3 loop: CASSSTLAGAGTDTQYF. The DNA of the CDR3 is TGTGCCAGCAGTTCGACACTAGCGGGAGCAGGCACAGATACGCAGTATTTT.

In its sample, this clonotype was seen many times. The chain links TRBV30 to TRBJ1-5; 9 positions agree with TRBD1. CDR3 length: 15 residues. V lost 1 base to trimming and J lost 3 bases; unmatched junction nucleotides: 4. Germline V lookup: CDR1 GTSNPN, CDR2 SVGIG (reference sequence). Here the CDR3 DNA reads TGTGCCTGGAGTGAGGGACAGGGCCCCAATCAGCCCCAGCATTTT. It specifies CAWSEGQGPNQPQHF.